This TCR beta chain was identified during a study of CD8+CD57+ T cells in acquired aplastic anemia. Study in general: DNA from sorted CD4+ and CD8+ cells averaged about 3.2 ug.

TCR beta VDJ combinations and CDR3 sequences were profiled from genomic DNA. TCRdb re-called the reads with MiXCR, one entry per CDR3 protein. The profile covers 150,000 to 200,000 distinct CDR3 sequences, with approximately 44% appearing a single time and 1.1% taken by the ten largest. This clonotype showed up many times. Trimming cost V 8 bases and J 0 bases, with 6 bases left between them. The germline CDR1 and CDR2 sequences are SGHDT and YYEEEE. This CDR3 is built from 12 residues. The V and J genes are TRBV5-6 and TRBJ1-3; D unresolved. Sample: sorted CD4+, CD8+, or CD8+CD57+ T cells (not recorded which) from PBMCs. The sequence came from a human donor in good health. CDR3 sequence reads: CASFHSGNTIYF. The CDR3 DNA reads TGTGCCAGTTTCCACTCTGGAAACACCATATATTTT.